These 5 T cell receptor beta chains share one sample of origin, sequenced in a study of shared clonotypes between healthy human individuals. Generated by immunoSEQ multiplex PCR, the TCRdb table keeps only in-frame clones and is missing some. The sample has under 85,000 clones, 60% to 65% seen once; the top ten hold around 52%. The sequenced material came from memory CD8+ T cells sorted from blood. Subset reported: CD45RO+ cells pooled with CCR7-negative TemRA cells. The receptors were sampled from a man younger than 40 in good health.

The rearrangement joins TRBV7-4 to TRBJ2-3; D is unresolved. The CDR3 totals 16 residues. The germline V gene encodes CDR1 SGHVT and CDR2 SQSDAQ. Trimming left V 5 bases short and J 2 bases short, with 17 bases between. The CDR3 is CASSPATAAHTDTQYF. Written as DNA, the CDR3 is TGTGCCAGCAGCCCCGCCACGGCCGCCCACACAGATACGCAGTATTTT. The full variable domain, in which reference TRBV7-4 and TRBJ2-3 provide the parts outside the CDR3, is GAGVSQSPRYKVAKRGRDVALRCDSISGHVTLYWYRQTLGQGSEVLTYSQSDAQRDKSGRPSGRFSAERPERSVSTLKIQRTEQGDSAVYLCASSPATAAHTDTQYFGPGTRLTVL.

The chain combines TRBV7-8 with TRBJ1-2; no reliable D call. With 0 bases removed from V and 4 bases from J, the gap between germline ends came to 9 bases. Germline V gene data show CDR1 as SGHVS and CDR2 as FQNEAQ. The CDR3 covers 14 residues. The CDR3 spells CASSLAGASYGYTF. The CDR3 DNA reads as TGTGCCAGCAGCTTAGCCGGAGCTTCCTATGGCTACACCTTC.

A note on this clone: Germline and junction disagree at one end, which may indicate a read error. This chain's CDR3 is CASSLVPGEKLFF. In DNA, the CDR3 is TGTGCTAGCAGCTTAGTTCCGGGGGAAAAACTGTTTTTT. V and J are TRBV7-7 and TRBJ1-4; D is unresolved. Germline CDR1 SSHAT, CDR2 FNYEAQ (reference sequence). The CDR3 length is 13 residues. Full variable domain (missing parts from reference TRBV7-7 and TRBJ1-4): GAGVSQSPRYKVTKRGQDVTLRCDPISSHATLYWYQQALGQGPEFLTYFNYEAQPDKSGLPSDRFSAERPEGSISTLTIQRTEQRDSAMYRCASSLVPGEKLFFGSGTQLSVL.

The rearrangement uses TRBV28 and TRBJ1-5; the match to TRBD1 covers 8 bases. CDR3 length equals 15 residues. Germline CDR1 is MDHEN and CDR2 is SYDVKM. Losses at the gene ends were 5 bases for V and 5 bases for J; bases not matched to a gene: 8. In DNA, the CDR3 is TGTGCCAGCAGTCCCTCAGGACAGGGCTATCAGCCCCAGCATTTT. This gives the protein CASSPSGQGYQPQHF.

CDR3 in amino acids: CASSVAKTDTQYF. CDR3 coding DNA: TGTGCCAGCAGCGTAGCTAAGACAGATACGCAGTATTTT. This sequence joins TRBV9 and TRBJ2-3, with D unclear. CDR3 length: 13 residues. The germline gives CDR1 SGDLS, CDR2 YYNGEE. With 0 bases removed from V and 3 bases from J, the gap between germline ends came to 5 bases.